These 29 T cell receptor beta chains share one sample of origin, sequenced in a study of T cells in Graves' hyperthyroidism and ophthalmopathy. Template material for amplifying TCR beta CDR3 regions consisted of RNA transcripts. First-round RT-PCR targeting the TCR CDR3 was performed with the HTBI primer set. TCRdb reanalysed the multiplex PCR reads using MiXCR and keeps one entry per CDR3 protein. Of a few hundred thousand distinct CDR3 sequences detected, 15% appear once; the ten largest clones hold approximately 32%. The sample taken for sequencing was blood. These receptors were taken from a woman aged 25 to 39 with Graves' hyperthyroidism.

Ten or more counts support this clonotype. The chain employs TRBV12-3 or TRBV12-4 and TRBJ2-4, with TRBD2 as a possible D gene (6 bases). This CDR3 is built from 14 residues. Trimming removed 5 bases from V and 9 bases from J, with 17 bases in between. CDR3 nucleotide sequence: TGTGCCAGCAGTGACTGGGCCTGGGAGGCCATTCAGTACTTC. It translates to CASSDWAWEAIQYF.

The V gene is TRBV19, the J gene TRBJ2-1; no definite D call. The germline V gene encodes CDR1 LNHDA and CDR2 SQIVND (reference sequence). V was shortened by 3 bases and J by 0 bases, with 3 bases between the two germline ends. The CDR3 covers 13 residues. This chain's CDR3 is CASSMSSYNEQFF. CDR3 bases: TGTGCCAGTAGTATGAGCTCCTACAATGAGCAGTTCTTC.

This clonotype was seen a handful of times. Here the CDR3 reads CASRSGSLNTGELFF. CDR3 nucleotide sequence: TGTGCCAGCCGTTCCGGGAGCCTTAACACCGGGGAGCTGTTTTTT. The chain carries TRBV7-9 and TRBJ2-2, with a weak D call TRBD2 (6 bases). This CDR3 region has 15 residues. The V and J ends lost 8 bases and 2 bases respectively, with 15 bases between them. Germline V gene sequence: CDR1 SEHNR, CDR2 FQNEAQ (reference sequence). Full variable domain (outside the CDR3, taken from reference TRBV7-9 and TRBJ2-2): DTGVSQNPRHKITKRGQNVTFRCDPISEHNRLYWYRQTLGQGPEFLTYFQNEAQLEKSRLLSDRFSAERPKGSFSTLEIQRTEQGDSAMYLCASRSGSLNTGELFFGEGSRLTVL.

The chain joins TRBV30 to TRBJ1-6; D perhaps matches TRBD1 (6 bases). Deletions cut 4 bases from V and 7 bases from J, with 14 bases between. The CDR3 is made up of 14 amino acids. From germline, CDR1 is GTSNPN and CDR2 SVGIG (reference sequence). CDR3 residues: CAWNTGKENSPLHF. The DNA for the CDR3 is TGTGCCTGGAACACAGGGAAAGAGAATTCACCCCTCCACTTT.

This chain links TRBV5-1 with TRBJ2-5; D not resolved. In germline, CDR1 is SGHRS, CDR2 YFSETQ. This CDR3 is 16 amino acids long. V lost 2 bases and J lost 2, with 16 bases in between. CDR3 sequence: CASSFSPLGPQETQYF. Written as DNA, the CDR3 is TGCGCCAGCAGCTTTTCCCCTTTGGGTCCTCAAGAGACCCAGTACTTC.

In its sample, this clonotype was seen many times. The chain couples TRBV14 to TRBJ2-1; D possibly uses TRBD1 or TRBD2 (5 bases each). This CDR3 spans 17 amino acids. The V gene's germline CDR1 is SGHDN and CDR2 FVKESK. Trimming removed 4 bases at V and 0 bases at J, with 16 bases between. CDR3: CASSPLGTLSSYNEQFF. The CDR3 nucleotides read TGTGCCAGCAGCCCCCTGGGGACGTTAAGCTCCTACAATGAGCAGTTCTTC.

In DNA form, the CDR3 reads TGTGCCAGCAGTACACGCGACACCAACTATGGCTACACCTTC. Amino acid sequence: CASSTRDTNYGYTF. The chain links TRBV12-3 or TRBV12-4 to TRBJ1-2; D remains unclear. Trimming stripped 5 bases from V and 2 bases from J, with 12 bases between. This CDR3 is 14 amino acids long.

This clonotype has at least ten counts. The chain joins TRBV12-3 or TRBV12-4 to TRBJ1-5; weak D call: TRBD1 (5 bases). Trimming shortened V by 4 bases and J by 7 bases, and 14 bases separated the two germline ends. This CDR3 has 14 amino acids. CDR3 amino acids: CASSWGGGGQPQHF. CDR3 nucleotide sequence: TGTGCCAGCAGTTGGGGGGGGGGTGGGCAGCCCCAGCATTTT.

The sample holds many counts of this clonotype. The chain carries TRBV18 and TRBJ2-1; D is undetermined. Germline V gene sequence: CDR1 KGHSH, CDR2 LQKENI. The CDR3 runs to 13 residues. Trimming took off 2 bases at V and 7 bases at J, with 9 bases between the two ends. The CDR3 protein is CASSPGMRNEQFF. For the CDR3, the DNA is TGTGCCAGCTCACCAGGTATGCGGAATGAGCAGTTCTTC. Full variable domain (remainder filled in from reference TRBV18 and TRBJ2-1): NAGVMQNPRHLVRRRGQEARLRCSPMKGHSHVYWYRQLPEEGLKFMVYLQKENIIDESGMPKERFSAEFPKEGPSILRIQQVVRGDSAAYFCASSPGMRNEQFFGPGTRLTVL.

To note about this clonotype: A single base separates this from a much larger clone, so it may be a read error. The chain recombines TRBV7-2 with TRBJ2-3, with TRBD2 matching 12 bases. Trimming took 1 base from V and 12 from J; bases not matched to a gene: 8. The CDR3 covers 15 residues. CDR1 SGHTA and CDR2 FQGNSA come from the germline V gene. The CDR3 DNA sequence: TGTGCCAGCAGCTTAGAGGCGACTAGCGGGAGAAGACAGTATTTT. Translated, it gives CASSLEATSGRRQYF.

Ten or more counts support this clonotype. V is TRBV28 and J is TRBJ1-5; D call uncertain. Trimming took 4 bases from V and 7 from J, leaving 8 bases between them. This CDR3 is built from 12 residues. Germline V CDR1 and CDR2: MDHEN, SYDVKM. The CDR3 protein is CASSSSYQPQHF. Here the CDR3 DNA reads TGTGCCAGCAGTTCCTCTTACCAGCCCCAGCATTTT.

The CDR3: CASSYTGDIDEQYF. The CDR3 region has the DNA TGTGCCAGCAGCTACACAGGGGACATCGACGAGCAGTACTTC. The genes are TRBV5-5 and TRBJ2-7; 7 nucleotides match TRBD1. Unmatched junction bases numbered 8, after V lost 3 bases and J lost 5 bases. The length of the CDR3 is 14 residues. CDR1 and CDR2 from the germline V gene are SGHKS and YYEKEE (reference sequence). The full variable domain, rest sourced from reference TRBV5-5 and TRBJ2-7, is DAGVTQSPTHLIKTRGQQVTLRCSPISGHKSVSWYQQVLGQGPQFIFQYYEKEERGRGNFPDRFSARQFPNYSSELNVNALLLGDSALYLCASSYTGDIDEQYFGPGTRLTVT.

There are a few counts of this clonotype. The CDR3, as DNA: TGCAGTGCTAAAGGGGGATATAGCAATCAGCCCCAGCATTTT. Translation: CSAKGGYSNQPQHF. The chain recombines TRBV20-1 with TRBJ1-5, with TRBD1 as a possible D gene (6 bases). Per the germline V gene, CDR1 is DFQATT and CDR2 is SNEGSKA (reference sequence). The CDR3 has 14 residues. Trimming shortened V by 4 bases and J by 0 bases, and 10 bases separated the two germline ends.

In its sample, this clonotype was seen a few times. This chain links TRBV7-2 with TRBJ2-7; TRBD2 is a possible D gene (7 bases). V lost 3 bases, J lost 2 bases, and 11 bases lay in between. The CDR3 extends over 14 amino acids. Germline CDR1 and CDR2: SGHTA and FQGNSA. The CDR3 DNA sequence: TGTGCCAGCAGCTTGGGGGGGCATACCTACGAGCAGTACTTC. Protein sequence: CASSLGGHTYEQYF.

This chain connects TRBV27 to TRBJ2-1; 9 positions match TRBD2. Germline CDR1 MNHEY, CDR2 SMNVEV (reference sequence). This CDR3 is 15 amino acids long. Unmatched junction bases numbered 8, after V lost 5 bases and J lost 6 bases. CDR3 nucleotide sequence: TGTGCCAGCAGTCGCACCGGGACTAGCACCAATGAGCAGTTCTTC. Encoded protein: CASSRTGTSTNEQFF.

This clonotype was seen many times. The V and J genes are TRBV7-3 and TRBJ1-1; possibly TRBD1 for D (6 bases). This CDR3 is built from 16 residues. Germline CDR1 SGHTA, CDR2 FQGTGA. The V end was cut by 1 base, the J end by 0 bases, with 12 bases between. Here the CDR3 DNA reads TGTGCCAGCAGCTTAATGGGGGGCGCGTTGAACACTGAAGCTTTCTTT. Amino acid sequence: CASSLMGGALNTEAFF.

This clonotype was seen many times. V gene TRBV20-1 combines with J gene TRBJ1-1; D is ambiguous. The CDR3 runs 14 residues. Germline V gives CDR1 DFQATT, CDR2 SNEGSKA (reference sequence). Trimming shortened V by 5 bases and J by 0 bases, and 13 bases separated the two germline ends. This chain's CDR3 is CSAAGHSLNTEAFF. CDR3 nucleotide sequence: TGCAGTGCTGCCGGGCACTCCTTGAACACTGAAGCTTTCTTT.

The CDR3 here is CASGLAENKNIQYF. For the CDR3, the DNA is TGTGCCAGCGGACTAGCTGAAAACAAAAACATTCAGTACTTC. The V call is TRBV13, the J call TRBJ2-4, with 8 nucleotides matching TRBD2. From germline, CDR1 is PRHDT and CDR2 FYEKMQ (reference sequence). V shed 8 bases and J 3 bases; nucleotides not matched to a gene: 6. The CDR3 length is 14 residues.

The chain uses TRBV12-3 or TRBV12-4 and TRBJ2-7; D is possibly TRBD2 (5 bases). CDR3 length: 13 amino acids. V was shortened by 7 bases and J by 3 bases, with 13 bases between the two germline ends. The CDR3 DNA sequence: TGTGCCAGCAAATTCGGGGAGCACTACGAGCAGTACTTC. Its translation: CASKFGEHYEQYF.

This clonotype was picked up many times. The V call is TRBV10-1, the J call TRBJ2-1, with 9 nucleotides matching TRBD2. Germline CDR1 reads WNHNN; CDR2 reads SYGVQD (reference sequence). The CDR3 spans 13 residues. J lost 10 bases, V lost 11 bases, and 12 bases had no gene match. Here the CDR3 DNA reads TGCGCCCCCTCCGCGGGAGGGCCCGGGGAGCAGTTCTTC. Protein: CAPSAGGPGEQFF.

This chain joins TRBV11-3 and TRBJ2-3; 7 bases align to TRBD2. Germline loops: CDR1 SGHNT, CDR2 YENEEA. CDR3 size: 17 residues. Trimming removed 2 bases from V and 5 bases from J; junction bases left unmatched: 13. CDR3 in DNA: TGTGCCAGCAGCTTATATGGCGGGAGCGCCTCTCAAGATACGCAGTATTTT. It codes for CASSLYGGSASQDTQYF.

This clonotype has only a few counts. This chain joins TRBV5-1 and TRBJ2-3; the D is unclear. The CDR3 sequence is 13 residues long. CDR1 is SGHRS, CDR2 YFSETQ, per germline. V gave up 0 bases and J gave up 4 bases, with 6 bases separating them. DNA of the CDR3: TGCGCCAGCAGCTTGGGGGTGGCAGATACGCAGTATTTT. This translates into CASSLGVADTQYF. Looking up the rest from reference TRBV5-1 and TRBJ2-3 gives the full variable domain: KAGVTQTPRYLIKTRGQQVTLSCSPISGHRSVSWYQQTPGQGLQFLFEYFSETQRNKGNFPGRFSGRQFSNSRSEMNVSTLELGDSALYLCASSLGVADTQYFGPGTRLTVL.

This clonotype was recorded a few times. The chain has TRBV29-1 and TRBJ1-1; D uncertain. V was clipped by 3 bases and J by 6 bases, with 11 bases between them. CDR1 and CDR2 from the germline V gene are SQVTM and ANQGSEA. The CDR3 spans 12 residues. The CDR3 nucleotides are TGCAGCGTTGATTTTAGGAGCGCTGAAGCTTTCTTT. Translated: CSVDFRSAEAFF.

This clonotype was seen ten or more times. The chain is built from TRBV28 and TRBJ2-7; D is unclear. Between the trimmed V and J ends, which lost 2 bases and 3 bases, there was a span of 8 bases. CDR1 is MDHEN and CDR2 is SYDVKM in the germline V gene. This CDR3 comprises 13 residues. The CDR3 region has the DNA TGTGCCAGCAGTTTAGGCAGCTACTACGAGCAGTACTTC. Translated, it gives CASSLGSYYEQYF.

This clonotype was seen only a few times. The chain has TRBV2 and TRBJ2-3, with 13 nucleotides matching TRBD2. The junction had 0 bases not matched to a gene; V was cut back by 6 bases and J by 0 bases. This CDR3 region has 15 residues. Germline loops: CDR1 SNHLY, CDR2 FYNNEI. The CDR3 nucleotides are TGTGCCAGCAGGACTAGCGGGAGGAGCACAGATACGCAGTATTTT. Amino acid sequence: CASRTSGRSTDTQYF.

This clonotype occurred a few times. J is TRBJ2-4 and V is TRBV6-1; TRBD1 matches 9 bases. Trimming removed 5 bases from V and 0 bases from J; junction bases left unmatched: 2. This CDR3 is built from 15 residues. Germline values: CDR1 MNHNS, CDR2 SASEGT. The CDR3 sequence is CASSRGQGAKNIQYF. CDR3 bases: TGTGCCAGCAGTCGGGGACAGGGAGCCAAAAACATTCAGTACTTC.

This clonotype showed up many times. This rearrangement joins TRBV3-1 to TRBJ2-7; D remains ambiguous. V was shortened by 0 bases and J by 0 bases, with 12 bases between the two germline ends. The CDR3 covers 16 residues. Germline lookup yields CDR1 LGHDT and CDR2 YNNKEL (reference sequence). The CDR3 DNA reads TGTGCCAGCAGCCAAGATCCCGTGACACTCTCCTACGAGCAGTACTTC. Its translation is CASSQDPVTLSYEQYF.

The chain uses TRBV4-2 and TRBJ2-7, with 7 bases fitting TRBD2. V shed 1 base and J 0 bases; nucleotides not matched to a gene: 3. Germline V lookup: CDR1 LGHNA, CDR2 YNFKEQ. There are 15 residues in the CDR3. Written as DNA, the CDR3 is TGTGCCAGCAGCCAAGGTAGCGGGTTCTCCTACGAGCAGTACTTC. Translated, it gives CASSQGSGFSYEQYF.

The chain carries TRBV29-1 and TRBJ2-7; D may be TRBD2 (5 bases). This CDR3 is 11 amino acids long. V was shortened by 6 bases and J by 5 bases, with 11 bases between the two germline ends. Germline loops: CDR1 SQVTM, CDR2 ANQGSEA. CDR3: CSVGGRDEQYF. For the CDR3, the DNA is TGCAGCGTAGGAGGCCGGGACGAGCAGTACTTC.